This T cell receptor (beta chain) was identified in a study of identical twins. Every sampled donor was Caucasian and healthy. Each cDNA held unique molecular identifiers, and template switching gave it a universal primer site. TCRdb itself ran the 5' RACE reads through MiXCR, one entry per CDR3 protein. The sample consists of about 220,000 distinct CDR3 sequences, approximately 8.3% of them appearing once. Germline assignment: CDR1 MNHEY and CDR2 SVGEGT. This CDR3 spans 14 amino acids. The germline V and J ends were trimmed by 0 bases and 6 bases, with 8 bases remaining between them. This sample also appeared in a second study, on yellow fever vaccine responses in identical twins.

V is TRBV6-2 or TRBV6-3 and J is TRBJ2-2; tentatively, D is TRBD1 (6 bases). Sequences were obtained from memory (CD45RO+) T cells sorted from blood. The TCR originated in a woman younger than 30 in good health. CDR3 amino acids: CASSYSEGAGELFF. The CDR3 bases are TGTGCCAGCAGTTACTCTGAGGGGGCCGGGGAGCTGTTTTTT.